Listed below are T cell receptor beta chains from one sample, sequenced in a study of CD8+CD57+ T cells in acquired aplastic anemia. TCRdb fed the reads into MiXCR, producing one record per CDR3 protein. The data contain some 190,000 distinct CDR3 sequences, approximately 49% of them singletons. Sequences were obtained from sorted CD4+, CD8+, or CD8+CD57+ T cells (not recorded which) from PBMCs. These TCRs come from a human donor in good health. CDR3s include the opening cysteine and the closing phenylalanine or tryptophan. The order of the fields is clone size, J gene, D gene, V gene, CDR3 protein, CDR3 DNA. A D gene is named only where the DNA matches it firmly. Expanded clones are given a class, and other clones once, few, many or no size at all.

abundance: NA; j_gene: TRBJ1-3; d_gene: TRBD1; v_gene: TRBV18; CDR3aa: CASSPRQDRSSGNTIYF; CDR3nt: TGTGCCAGCTCACCGCGACAGGACAGGTCCTCTGGAAACACCATATATTTT
abundance: NA; j_gene: TRBJ2-7; d_gene: TRBD1; v_gene: TRBV7-9; CDR3aa: CASSSRDRSYEQYF; CDR3nt: TGTGCCAGCAGCTCCCGGGACAGGTCCTACGAGCAGTACTTC
abundance: few; j_gene: TRBJ2-5; d_gene: TRBD1; v_gene: TRBV10-3; CDR3aa: CASNSRTGVSQETQYF; CDR3nt: TGTGCCAGCAATTCGCGGACAGGGGTTTCCCAAGAGACCCAGTACTTC
abundance: NA; j_gene: TRBJ2-1; d_gene: TRBD2; v_gene: TRBV7-3; CDR3aa: CASSGLAGNEQFF; CDR3nt: TGTGCCAGCTCGGGACTAGCGGGCAATGAGCAGTTCTTC
abundance: NA; j_gene: TRBJ1-2; d_gene: TRBD1; v_gene: TRBV10-3; CDR3aa: CASDGTGNGYTF; CDR3nt: TGTGCCTCGGACGGGACAGGGAATGGCTACACCTTC
abundance: NA; j_gene: TRBJ2-5; d_gene: NA; v_gene: TRBV7-6; CDR3aa: CASSLARAETQYF; CDR3nt: TGTGCCAGCAGCTTAGCGCGGGCAGAGACCCAGTACTTC
abundance: NA; j_gene: TRBJ2-6; d_gene: NA; v_gene: TRBV20-1; CDR3aa: CSARVEGPSLTF; CDR3nt: TGCAGTGCTAGAGTGGAGGGGCCCAGCCTGACTTTC
abundance: NA; j_gene: TRBJ1-2; d_gene: TRBD1; v_gene: TRBV10-2; CDR3aa: CASSGDRVGGYTF; CDR3nt: TGCGCCAGCAGTGGAGACAGGGTGGGTGGCTACACCTTC
abundance: NA; j_gene: TRBJ2-6; d_gene: TRBD1; v_gene: TRBV2; CDR3aa: CASLLRDRGNSGANVLTF; CDR3nt: TGTGCCAGCCTCCTGCGGGACAGGGGAAACTCTGGGGCCAACGTCCTGACTTTC
abundance: many; j_gene: TRBJ1-4; d_gene: TRBD1; v_gene: TRBV19; CDR3aa: CASSLTGTDNEKLFF; CDR3nt: TGTGCCAGTAGTCTGACCGGGACAGATAATGAAAAACTGTTTTTT
abundance: NA; j_gene: TRBJ2-2; d_gene: TRBD1; v_gene: TRBV2; CDR3aa: CATSDRPHTGELFF; CDR3nt: TGTGCCACCTCGGACAGGCCCCACACCGGGGAGCTGTTTTTT
abundance: NA; j_gene: TRBJ1-2; d_gene: TRBD1; v_gene: TRBV20-1; CDR3aa: CSARGRGQGYTF; CDR3nt: TGCAGTGCTAGAGGCAGGGGGCAAGGATACACCTTC
abundance: once; j_gene: TRBJ2-7; d_gene: NA; v_gene: TRBV2; CDR3aa: CASSVEELSEQYF; CDR3nt: TGTGCCAGCAGTGTGGAAGAACTCAGCGAGCAGTACTTC
abundance: NA; j_gene: TRBJ1-2; d_gene: NA; v_gene: TRBV24-1; CDR3aa: CATSDSPGPRRGYTF; CDR3nt: TGTGCCACCAGTGACTCTCCGGGACCCCGACGCGGCTACACCTTC
abundance: NA; j_gene: TRBJ2-1; d_gene: TRBD2; v_gene: TRBV28; CDR3aa: CASSFFGLADYNEQFF; CDR3nt: TGTGCCAGCAGTTTTTTTGGACTAGCGGACTACAATGAGCAGTTCTTC
abundance: NA; j_gene: TRBJ1-1; d_gene: NA; v_gene: TRBV20-1; CDR3aa: CSAKSGRDPGEAFF; CDR3nt: TGCAGTGCTAAGTCGGGCAGGGACCCCGGTGAAGCTTTCTTT
abundance: NA; j_gene: TRBJ2-7; d_gene: NA; v_gene: TRBV5-1; CDR3aa: CASSWVSPPVTHEQYF; CDR3nt: TGCGCCAGCAGCTGGGTCTCTCCGCCGGTCACCCACGAGCAGTACTTC
abundance: NA; j_gene: TRBJ1-2; d_gene: NA; v_gene: TRBV24-1; CDR3aa: CATSDGSPERYGCTF; CDR3nt: TGTGCCACCAGTGATGGATCACCAGAACGCTATGGCTGCACCTTC
abundance: many; j_gene: TRBJ1-4; d_gene: TRBD1; v_gene: TRBV5-4; CDR3aa: CASSLEQGEKLFF; CDR3nt: TGTGCCAGCAGCTTGGAACAGGGGGAAAAACTGTTTTTT
abundance: NA; j_gene: TRBJ2-7; d_gene: NA; v_gene: TRBV7-6; CDR3aa: CASGSGSIYEQYF; CDR3nt: TGTGCCAGCGGGTCGGGTTCCATTTACGAGCAGTACTTC